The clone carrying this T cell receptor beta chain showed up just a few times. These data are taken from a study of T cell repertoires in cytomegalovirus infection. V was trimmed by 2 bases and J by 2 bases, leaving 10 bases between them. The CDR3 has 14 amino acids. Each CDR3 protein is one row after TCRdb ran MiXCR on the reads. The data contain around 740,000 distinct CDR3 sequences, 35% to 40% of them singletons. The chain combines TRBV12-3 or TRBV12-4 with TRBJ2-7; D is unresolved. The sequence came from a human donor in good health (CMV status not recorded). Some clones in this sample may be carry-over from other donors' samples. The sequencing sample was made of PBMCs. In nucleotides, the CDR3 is TGTGCCAGCAGTTTATTTTTAGGTACCTACGAGCAGTACTTC. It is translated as CASSLFLGTYEQYF.